Below, one TCR beta chain is given with its context. Reverse transcription of roughly 0.5 to 1 ug RNA used random hexamers. The authors amplified TCR beta CDR3 across 54 Vbeta and 13 Jbeta using immunoSEQ multiplex PCR. MiXCR was run by TCRdb on the immunoSEQ multiplex PCR reads, yielding one entry per CDR3 protein. The sample consists of around 270,000 distinct CDR3 sequences, 85% of them appearing once. The multiple sclerosis controls comprised treatment-naive patients whose relapsing-remitting disease was stable or active. Isolation of CD8+ and CD4+ T cells was performed negatively, whereas enrichment of TEMRA cells was done by FACS. This entry is derived from a study of CD8 T cells in Susac syndrome. The CDR3 loop spans 16 amino acids. Germline V lookup: CDR1 SGDLS, CDR2 YYNGEE. V was trimmed by 4 bases and J by 0 bases, leaving 13 bases between them.

Sequenced material: CD8+ T cells from PBMCs. This receptor was identified in a human donor with multiple sclerosis. V usage is TRBV9 and J usage is TRBJ1-4; no firm D call. The CDR3 protein is CASSLHPSATNEKLFF. DNA of the CDR3: TGTGCCAGCAGCCTACACCCGAGCGCAACTAATGAAAAACTGTTTTTT.